This T cell receptor (beta chain) was sequenced in a study of CXCR3-negative and CXCR3-positive naive CD8 T cells. Turning to the study itself: Overall TRB read output was about 140 million, and each library contained about 1.5 +/- 0.3 million reads. Broader study findings: Surface CD5 looked about the same in the naive subsets, so the authors worked out TCR strength from TRB CDR3 properties. Naive cells used TRBV-TRBJ genes in much the same way whether CXCR3-negative or CXCR3-positive; memory cells did not. The study found more hydrophobic TRB CDR3s in CXCR3-positive naive cells than in CXCR3-negative naive cells.

Points on this clonotype: The antigen remains undetermined.

The CDR3 totals 13 residues. The germline V gene has CDR1 MNHEY and CDR2 SVGAGI. UMI-tagged TRB cDNA libraries were built via 5' RACE. TCRdb reprocessed the 5' RACE reads and reports one entry per CDR3 protein, with no DNA. The table for this sample gives some 41,000 distinct CDR3 sequences. This clonotype was sampled from a human donor in good health. Some clones in this sample may be carry-over from other donors' samples. This rearrangement joins TRBV6-5 to TRBJ2-1. Material for sequencing was naive CXCR3- CD8+ T cells from blood. As for subset: CD45RO-CCR7+CD27+CD95- naive CD8+ T cells lacking CXCR3 (TNR3-). This CDR3 reads CASSYGPRNEQFF.